Presented here are 31 T cell receptor beta chains from one specimen sequenced in a study of cytomegalovirus exposure and HLA in healthy donors. The PCR made use of 60 Vbeta and 13 Jbeta primers. TCRdb's copy holds only in-frame clones and misses some; the assay was immunoSEQ multiplex PCR. The sample holds 100,000 to 140,000 clones, roughly 82% seen once. The sequencing sample was made of PBMCs. The receptors come from a man aged 25 to 45 in good health and CMV-seropositive.

The V and J genes are TRBV6-1 and TRBJ1-5; D not certain. Per the germline V gene, CDR1 is MNHNS and CDR2 is SASEGT. The CDR3 contains 14 residues. The V and J ends lost 7 bases and 8 bases respectively, with 18 bases between them. The CDR3 loop reads CASTEGRNGEPQHF. The CDR3 DNA is TGTGCCAGCACCGAGGGTCGCAACGGCGAGCCCCAGCATTTT.

This chain connects TRBV7-3 to TRBJ2-1; 7 nucleotides match TRBD1. The V and J ends lost 2 bases and 8 bases, in that order; junction bases with no gene match: 9. Germline CDR1 is SGHTA and CDR2 is FQGTGA. The CDR3 has 15 amino acids. CDR3 amino acids: CASSLLAGGSHEQFF. In nucleotides, the CDR3 is TGTGCCAGCAGCTTACTTGCAGGGGGTAGCCATGAGCAGTTCTTC.

The chain links TRBV27 to TRBJ2-7; perhaps TRBD1 as D (6 bases). The CDR3 length is 16 residues. Germline V lookup: CDR1 MNHEY, CDR2 SMNVEV (reference sequence). V was trimmed by 3 bases and J by 4 bases, leaving 19 bases between them. The CDR3 protein is CASSLGARGFGYEQYF. CDR3 sequence (DNA): TGTGCCAGCAGTTTGGGGGCCAGGGGATTTGGTTACGAGCAGTACTTC.

This clone was observed a handful of times. The rearrangement joins TRBV7-8 to TRBJ1-6; 7 positions agree with TRBD1. The CDR3 is 16 residues long. The ends lost 5 bases at V and 5 bases at J; junction bases unmatched: 9. Germline V gene data show CDR1 as SGHVS and CDR2 as FQNEAQ. CDR3 residues: CASSPPRTGHNSPLHF. The CDR3 DNA reads as TGTGCCAGCAGCCCCCCCCGGACAGGACATAATTCACCCCTCCACTTT. The variable domain in full, completed from reference TRBV7-8 and TRBJ1-6, reads GAGVSQSPRYKVAKRGQDVALRCDPISGHVSLFWYQQALGQGPEFLTYFQNEAQLDKSGLPSDRFFAERPEGSVSTLKIQRTQQEDSAVYLCASSPPRTGHNSPLHFGNGTRLTVT.

The rearrangement links TRBV6-1 to TRBJ2-5; 10 bases map to TRBD2. CDR3 length: 14 residues. Germline V lookup: CDR1 MNHNS, CDR2 SASEGT. With 9 bases clipped from V and 4 bases from J, the junction kept 8 bases outside the gene matches. CDR3: CASRAGGLGETQYF. In DNA, the CDR3 is TGTGCCAGTAGAGCGGGGGGGCTTGGAGAGACCCAGTACTTC.

The gene calls are TRBV6-1 and TRBJ2-7, with 10 bases fitting TRBD2. The CDR3 totals 14 residues. V was pared by 5 bases and J by 2 bases, with 3 bases of the junction left unmatched. The germline V gene encodes CDR1 MNHNS and CDR2 SASEGT. The chain's CDR3 is CASSSSGGPYEQYF. Here the CDR3 DNA reads TGTGCCAGCAGTTCTAGCGGGGGACCCTACGAGCAGTACTTC.

The chain uses TRBV21-1 and TRBJ2-2; the D call TRBD2 from the table was never checked on the DNA. TRBV21-1 constitutes a pseudogene. The CDR3 extends over 23 amino acids. The CDR3 spells CASSKAELRARTSGGADTGELFF. The CDR3 coding sequence is TGTGCCAGCAGCAAAGCTGAGCTCCGGGCACGGACTAGCGGGGGGGCGGACACCGGGGAGCTGTTTTTT.

The chain links TRBV2 to TRBJ2-7, with 7 bases identical to TRBD1. This CDR3 is built from 14 residues. Germline V CDR1 and CDR2: SNHLY, FYNNEI. The ends lost 6 bases at V and 3 bases at J; junction bases unmatched: 8. The CDR3 DNA reads TGTGCCAGCAGCCCGGGACAGACGTACTACGAGCAGTACTTC. This translates into CASSPGQTYYEQYF.

The chain links TRBV9 to TRBJ1-4, with D perhaps TRBD1 (5 bases). In germline, CDR1 is SGDLS, CDR2 YYNGEE. Trimming removed 0 bases from V and 7 bases from J, with 13 bases in between. This CDR3 has 15 residues. CDR3: CASSVGGAPGEKLFF. The CDR3 DNA follows: TGTGCCAGCAGCGTAGGCGGGGCGCCGGGTGAAAAACTGTTTTTT.

The chain is built from TRBV7-2 and TRBJ1-4; TRBD1 matches at 7 bases. The V gene end was trimmed by 6 bases and the J gene end by 8 bases; junction bases not matched to a gene: 12. Germline values: CDR1 SGHTA, CDR2 FQGNSA. This CDR3 is 15 amino acids long. For the CDR3, the DNA is TGTGCCAGCAGAAAAAACAGGGGAGGTGGGGAAAAACTGTTTTTT. Residues: CASRKNRGGGEKLFF.

The chain combines TRBV11-2 with TRBJ2-1; no reliable D call. Germline V CDR1 and CDR2: SGHAT, FQNNGV. Trimming removed 1 base from V and 8 bases from J, with 3 bases in between. The CDR3 consists of 11 residues. The CDR3 coding sequence is TGTGCCAGCAGCTTAGTCTATGAGCAGTTCTTC. Translating it yields CASSLVYEQFF. Based on the CDR3 plus reference TRBV11-2 and TRBJ2-1, the full variable domain is EAGVAQSPRYKIIEKRQSVAFWCNPISGHATLYWYQQILGQGPKLLIQFQNNGVVDDSQLPKDRFSAERLKGVDSTLKIQPAKLEDSAVYLCASSLVYEQFFGPGTRLTVL.

The gene calls are TRBV5-1 and TRBJ2-5; 7 positions agree with TRBD1. The CDR3 contains 15 residues. Germline values: CDR1 SGHRS, CDR2 YFSETQ. J was trimmed by 0 bases and V by 5 bases; bases with no gene match: 7. The CDR3 DNA reads TGCGCCAGCAGTTTCGGGACAGCTTACCAAGAGACCCAGTACTTC. It translates to CASSFGTAYQETQYF.

J is TRBJ2-3 and V is TRBV5-1; D not resolved. Germline values: CDR1 SGHRS, CDR2 YFSETQ. This CDR3 spans 18 amino acids. V was pared by 1 base and J by 2 bases, with 20 bases between. The CDR3 spells CASSLLILSESHTDTQYF. The CDR3 nucleotides read TGCGCCAGCAGCTTGTTAATCTTGTCAGAAAGTCACACAGATACGCAGTATTTT.

The chain links TRBV4-2 to TRBJ2-3; the D is unclear. The CDR3 totals 15 residues. Germline V lookup: CDR1 LGHNA, CDR2 YNFKEQ. V was cut by 0 bases and J by 0 bases, with 7 bases left in between. CDR3 protein: CASSQESISTDTQYF. In DNA form, the CDR3 reads TGTGCCAGCAGCCAAGAAAGCATAAGCACAGATACGCAGTATTTT.

The genes are TRBV29-1 and TRBJ2-7; D is perhaps TRBD1 (6 bases). Per germline, CDR1 SQVTM and CDR2 ANQGSEA. This CDR3 contains 12 residues. V gave up 4 bases and J gave up 5 bases, with 12 bases separating them. The CDR3 sequence is CSVGNYRDEQYF. Written as DNA, the CDR3 is TGCAGCGTTGGGAATTACAGGGACGAGCAGTACTTC.

This sequence joins TRBV6-1 and TRBJ1-5, with a weak D call TRBD1 (5 bases). Trimming shortened V by 1 base and J by 7 bases, and 14 bases separated the two germline ends. There are 15 residues in the CDR3. Germline CDR1 is MNHNS and CDR2 is SASEGT. The CDR3 region has the DNA TGTGCCAGCAGTGAAGTGATCCGCAGGGCCCAGCCCCAGCATTTT. Translating it yields CASSEVIRRAQPQHF.

To note about this clone: Other DNA sequences within the sample encode an identical CDR3. DNA of the CDR3: TGCGCCAGCAGCTTGAAGTTTAGCGGAGGGAACACCGGGGAGCTGTTTTTT. Its protein product is CASSLKFSGGNTGELFF. This chain uses TRBV5-1 with TRBJ2-2; D may be TRBD2 (6 bases). The CDR3 sequence is 17 residues long. The V gene lost 1 base and the J gene lost 1 base, with 14 bases spanning the gap. The germline V gene has CDR1 SGHRS and CDR2 YFSETQ. Based on the CDR3 plus reference TRBV5-1 and TRBJ2-2, the full variable domain is KAGVTQTPRYLIKTRGQQVTLSCSPISGHRSVSWYQQTPGQGLQFLFEYFSETQRNKGNFPGRFSGRQFSNSRSEMNVSTLELGDSALYLCASSLKFSGGNTGELFFGEGSRLTVL.

The chain couples TRBV5-4 to TRBJ1-6; no definite D call. This CDR3 contains 14 residues. The germline V gene encodes CDR1 SGHNT and CDR2 YYREEE (reference sequence). Trimming cost V 4 bases and J 7 bases, with 12 bases left between them. This chain's CDR3 is CASSEDSTNSPLHF. CDR3 in DNA: TGTGCCAGCAGCGAGGACTCGACCAATTCACCCCTCCACTTT.

This clone was detected only once. The CDR3 sequence: CASSPTGTGGAGDTQYF. The CDR3 DNA reads TGTGCCAGCAGCCCTACCGGGACAGGGGGCGCGGGAGATACGCAGTATTTT. This sequence joins TRBV11-2 and TRBJ2-3; 12 bases agree with TRBD1. CDR3 length equals 17 residues. The germline V gene encodes CDR1 SGHAT and CDR2 FQNNGV. V shed 5 bases and J 5 bases; nucleotides not matched to a gene: 11. Full variable domain (remainder filled in from reference TRBV11-2 and TRBJ2-3): EAGVAQSPRYKIIEKRQSVAFWCNPISGHATLYWYQQILGQGPKLLIQFQNNGVVDDSQLPKDRFSAERLKGVDSTLKIQPAKLEDSAVYLCASSPTGTGGAGDTQYFGPGTRLTVL.

This chain connects TRBV5-4 to TRBJ1-5; TRBD1 is a possible D gene (5 bases). V was shortened by 0 bases and J by 9 bases, with 13 bases between the two germline ends. The CDR3 length is 14 residues. The germline V gene has CDR1 SGHNT and CDR2 YYREEE (reference sequence). The CDR3 region has the DNA TGTGCCAGCAGCTTGGCGGGGGGAGTGGGGCCCCAGCATTTT. This codes for CASSLAGGVGPQHF.

The gene calls are TRBV25-1 and TRBJ1-1; D gene uncertain. The CDR3 is made up of 13 amino acids. Trimming took 2 bases from V and 8 from J, leaving 12 bases between them. CDR1 MGHDK and CDR2 SYGVNS come from the germline V gene. The DNA of the CDR3 is TGTGCCAGCAGTGAAAAATTGAGGAAAGAAGCTTTCTTT. Protein sequence: CASSEKLRKEAFF.

The chain carries TRBV18 and TRBJ2-7, with TRBD1 matching 7 bases. Trimming removed 6 bases from V and 2 bases from J; junction bases left unmatched: 4. Germline CDR1 is KGHSH and CDR2 is LQKENI. This CDR3 is built from 13 residues. Here the CDR3 reads CASSPGTAYEQYF. The CDR3 DNA reads TGTGCCAGCTCCCCGGGGACAGCCTACGAGCAGTACTTC.

The chain carries TRBV6-5 and TRBJ1-2, with D unclear. The V gene lost 5 bases and the J gene lost 1 base, with 11 bases spanning the gap. CDR1 and CDR2 from the germline V gene are MNHEY and SVGAGI. The CDR3 sequence is 14 residues long. The CDR3 spells CASSPRPVNYGYTF. CDR3 DNA: TGTGCCAGCAGTCCCAGGCCGGTTAACTATGGCTACACCTTC.

The J gene is TRBJ1-1, the V gene TRBV5-1; 7 positions match TRBD1. There are 15 residues in the CDR3. J lost 4 bases, V lost 0 bases, and 6 bases had no gene match. The germline CDR1 and CDR2 sequences are SGHRS and YFSETQ. CDR3 sequence reads: CASSLGQGRSTEAFF. The CDR3 nucleotides are TGCGCCAGCAGCTTGGGACAGGGAAGGAGCACTGAAGCTTTCTTT.

The genes are TRBV13 and TRBJ2-1, with 9 bases lining up with TRBD2. CDR3 length equals 19 residues. The junction had 21 bases not matched to a gene; V was cut back by 5 bases and J by 7 bases. Germline CDR1 PRHDT, CDR2 FYEKMQ (reference sequence). CDR3 coding DNA: TGTGCCAGCAGCCGCCCAGGGCTTCTTAGCGGGGGAGCTCCTAATGAGCAGTTCTTC. Amino acids: CASSRPGLLSGGAPNEQFF. Variable domain in full (rest from reference TRBV13 and TRBJ2-1): AAGVIQSPRHLIKEKRETATLKCYPIPRHDTVYWYQQGPGQDPQFLISFYEKMQSDKGSIPDRFSAQQFSDYHSELNMSSLELGDSALYFCASSRPGLLSGGAPNEQFFGPGTRLTVL.

With regard to this clone: An end of the junction differs from the germline gene, which may be a read error. V gene TRBV7-9 combines with J gene TRBJ2-1; maybe TRBD2 (6 bases). The CDR3 consists of 16 residues. Germline V gene lookup returns CDR1 SEHNR and CDR2 FQNEAQ (reference sequence). The CDR3 reads CSSSGAGLLPYNEQFF. The CDR3 DNA is TGTTCCAGCAGTGGGGCGGGGCTACTACCCTACAATGAGCAGTTCTTC.

The chain joins TRBV18 to TRBJ1-6, with D possibly being TRBD1 (6 bases). The V and J ends lost 2 bases and 10 bases respectively, with 24 bases between them. This CDR3 comprises 18 residues. The germline CDR1 and CDR2 sequences are KGHSH and LQKENI. The CDR3 loop is CASSPVLGVQGMKSPLHF. The CDR3 DNA sequence: TGTGCCAGCTCACCAGTGTTGGGGGTACAGGGAATGAAGTCACCCCTCCACTTT.

As to this clone: The junction does not match germline at one end; this may be a read error. This rearrangement joins TRBV7-9 to TRBJ2-1, with TRBD2 as a possible D gene (6 bases). The CDR3 totals 12 residues. Per the germline V gene, CDR1 is SEHNR and CDR2 is FQNEAQ (reference sequence). The CDR3 here is CSSRAGSTEQFF. The CDR3 DNA sequence: TGTTCCAGCCGGGCGGGATCCACTGAGCAGTTCTTC.

This clone was observed a single time. The chain joins TRBV19 to TRBJ2-7; D is ambiguous. The germline gives CDR1 LNHDA, CDR2 SQIVND (reference sequence). The CDR3 is 13 amino acids. Trimming took 1 base from V and 1 from J, leaving 5 bases between them. CDR3 amino acids: CASSIGGSYEQYF. CDR3 coding DNA: TGTGCCAGTAGTATAGGCGGTTCCTACGAGCAGTACTTC.

This clone turned up a few times. This chain uses TRBV9 with TRBJ2-3; unclear D gene. In germline, CDR1 is SGDLS, CDR2 YYNGEE. Trimming pared 4 bases from V and 2 bases from J, leaving 11 bases between. The CDR3 totals 14 residues. The CDR3 is CASSSRDSTDTQYF. The CDR3 nucleotides are TGTGCCAGCAGCTCTCGAGATTCCACAGATACGCAGTATTTT.

This clone was detected only a few times. The genes are TRBV7-8 and TRBJ1-5; possible D gene TRBD1, 6 bases. There are 14 residues in the CDR3. Germline V gives CDR1 SGHVS, CDR2 FQNEAQ. Deletions cut 1 base from V and 3 bases from J, with 7 bases between. Written as DNA, the CDR3 is TGTGCCAGCAGCTTAGACAGGGTCAATCAGCCCCAGCATTTT. Protein product: CASSLDRVNQPQHF.